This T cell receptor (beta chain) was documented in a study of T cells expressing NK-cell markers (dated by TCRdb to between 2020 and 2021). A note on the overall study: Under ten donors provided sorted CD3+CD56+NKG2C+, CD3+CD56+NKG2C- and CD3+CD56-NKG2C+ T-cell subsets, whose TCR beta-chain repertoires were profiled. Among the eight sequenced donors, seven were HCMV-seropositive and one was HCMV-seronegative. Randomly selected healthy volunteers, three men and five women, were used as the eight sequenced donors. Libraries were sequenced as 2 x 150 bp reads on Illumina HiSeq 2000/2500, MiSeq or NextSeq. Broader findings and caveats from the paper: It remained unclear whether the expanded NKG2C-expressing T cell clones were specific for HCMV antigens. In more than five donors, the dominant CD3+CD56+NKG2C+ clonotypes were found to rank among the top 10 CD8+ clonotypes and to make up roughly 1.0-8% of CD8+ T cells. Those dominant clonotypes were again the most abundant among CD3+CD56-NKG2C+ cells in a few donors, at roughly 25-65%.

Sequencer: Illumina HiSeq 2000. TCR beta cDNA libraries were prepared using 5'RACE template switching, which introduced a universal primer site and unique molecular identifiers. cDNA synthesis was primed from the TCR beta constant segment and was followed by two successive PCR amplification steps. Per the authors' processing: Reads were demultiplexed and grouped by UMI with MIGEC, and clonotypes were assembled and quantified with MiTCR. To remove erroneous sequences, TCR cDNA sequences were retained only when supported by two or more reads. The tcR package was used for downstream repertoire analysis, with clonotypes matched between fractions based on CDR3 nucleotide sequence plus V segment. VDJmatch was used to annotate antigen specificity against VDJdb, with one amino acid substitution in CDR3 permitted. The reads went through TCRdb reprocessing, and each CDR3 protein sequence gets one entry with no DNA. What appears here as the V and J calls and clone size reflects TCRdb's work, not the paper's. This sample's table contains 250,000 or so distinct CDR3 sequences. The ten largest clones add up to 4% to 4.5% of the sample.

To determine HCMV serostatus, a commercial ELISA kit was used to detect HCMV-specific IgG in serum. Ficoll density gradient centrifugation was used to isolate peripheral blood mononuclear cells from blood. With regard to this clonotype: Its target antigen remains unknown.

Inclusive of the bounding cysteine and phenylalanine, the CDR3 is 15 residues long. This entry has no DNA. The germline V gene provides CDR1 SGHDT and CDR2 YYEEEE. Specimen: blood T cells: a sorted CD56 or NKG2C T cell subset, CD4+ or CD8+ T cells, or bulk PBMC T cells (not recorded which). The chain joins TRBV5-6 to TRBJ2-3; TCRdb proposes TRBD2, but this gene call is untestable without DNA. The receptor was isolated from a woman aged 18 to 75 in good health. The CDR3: CASSFDSGGRDTQYF.